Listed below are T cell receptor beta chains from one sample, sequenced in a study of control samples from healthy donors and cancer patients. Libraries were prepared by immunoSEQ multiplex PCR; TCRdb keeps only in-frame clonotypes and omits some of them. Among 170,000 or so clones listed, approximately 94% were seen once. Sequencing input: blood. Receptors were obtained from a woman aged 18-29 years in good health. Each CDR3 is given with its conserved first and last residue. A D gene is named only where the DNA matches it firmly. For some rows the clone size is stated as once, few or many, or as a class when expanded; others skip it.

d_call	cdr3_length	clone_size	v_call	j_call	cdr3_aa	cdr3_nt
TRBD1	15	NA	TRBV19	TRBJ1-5	CASSIQGQGNQPQHF	TGTGCCAGTAGTATCCAAGGACAGGGTAATCAGCCCCAGCATTTT
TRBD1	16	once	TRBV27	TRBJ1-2	CASSPGPDRDGLGYTF	TGTGCCAGCAGTCCAGGGCCCGACAGGGATGGATTAGGCTACACCTTC
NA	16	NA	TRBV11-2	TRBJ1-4	CASSLDGAGEGEKLFF	TGTGCCAGCAGCTTAGATGGGGCAGGGGAGGGTGAAAAACTGTTTTTT
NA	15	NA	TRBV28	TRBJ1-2	CASSLGTAVDYGYTF	TGTGCCAGCAGTTTAGGGACTGCCGTCGACTATGGCTACACCTTC
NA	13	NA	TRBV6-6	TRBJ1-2	CASSYSPEGGYTF	TGTGCCAGCAGTTACTCCCCTGAGGGCGGCTACACCTTC
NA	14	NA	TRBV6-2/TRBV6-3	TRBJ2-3	CASSYSVNTDTQYF	TGTGCCAGCAGCTACTCAGTTAACACAGATACGCAGTATTTT
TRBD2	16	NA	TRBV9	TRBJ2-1	CASSVVSASGRGEQFF	TGTGCCAGCAGCGTAGTTTCGGCTAGCGGGAGGGGAGAGCAGTTCTTC
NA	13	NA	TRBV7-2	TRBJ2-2	CASSVQGPGELFF	TGTGCCAGCAGCGTCCAGGGGCCCGGGGAGCTGTTTTTT
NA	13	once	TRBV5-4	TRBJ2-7	CASSLAWRNEQYF	TGTGCCAGCAGCCTAGCTTGGAGGAACGAGCAGTACTTC
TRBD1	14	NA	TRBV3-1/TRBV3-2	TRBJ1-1	CASSPTGLETEAFF	TGTGCCAGCAGCCCGACAGGGCTGGAAACTGAAGCTTTCTTT
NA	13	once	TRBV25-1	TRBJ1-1	CASSEYSHTEAFF	TGTGCCAGCAGTGAATATAGTCACACTGAAGCTTTCTTT
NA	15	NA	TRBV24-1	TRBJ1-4	CATSDTRTSSEKLFF	TGTGCCACCAGTGATACCAGAACCTCCAGTGAAAAACTGTTTTTT
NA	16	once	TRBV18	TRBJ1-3	CASSPLRGYSGNTIYF	TGTGCCAGCTCACCACTCAGGGGCTACTCTGGAAACACCATATATTTT
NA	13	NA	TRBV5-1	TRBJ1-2	CASSLTSNYGYTF	TGCGCCAGCAGCCTTACGAGTAACTATGGCTACACCTTC
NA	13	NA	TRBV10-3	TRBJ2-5	CAISQDSQETQYF	TGTGCCATCAGTCAGGACTCCCAAGAGACCCAGTACTTC
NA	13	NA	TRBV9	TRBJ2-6	CASSVSGANVLTF	TGTGCCAGCAGCGTAAGTGGGGCCAACGTCCTGACTTTC
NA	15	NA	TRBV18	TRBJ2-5	CASSPPSRGIETQYF	TGTGCCAGCTCACCACCGTCCAGAGGCATAGAGACCCAGTACTTC
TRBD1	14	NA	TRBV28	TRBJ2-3	CASSRDRSTDTQYF	TGTGCCAGCAGTAGGGACAGGAGCACAGATACGCAGTATTTT
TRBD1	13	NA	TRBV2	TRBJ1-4	CASLGQNNEKLFF	TGTGCCAGCCTGGGACAGAACAATGAAAAACTGTTTTTT
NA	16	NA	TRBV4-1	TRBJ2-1	CASSRRTDWGLNEQFF	TGCGCCAGCAGCAGACGGACAGACTGGGGGTTAAATGAGCAGTTCTTC
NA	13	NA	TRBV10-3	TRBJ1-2	CAISDAPAYGYTF	TGTGCCATCAGTGATGCGCCAGCCTATGGCTACACCTTC
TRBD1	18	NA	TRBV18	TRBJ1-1	CASSPPYMAGGMSTEAFF	TGTGCCAGCTCACCCCCGTATATGGCAGGGGGAATGAGCACTGAAGCTTTCTTT
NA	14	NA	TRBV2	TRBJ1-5	CASSGVSSNQPQHF	TGTGCCAGCAGTGGAGTTTCTAGCAATCAGCCCCAGCATTTT
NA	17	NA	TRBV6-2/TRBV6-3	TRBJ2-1	CASSSPLYGSSYNEQFF	TGTGCCAGCAGTTCACCTCTCTACGGGAGCTCCTACAATGAGCAGTTCTTC
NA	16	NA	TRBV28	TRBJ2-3	CASSLPGSGSQDTQYF	TGTGCCAGCAGTTTACCGGGTAGTGGCTCACAGGATACGCAGTATTTT
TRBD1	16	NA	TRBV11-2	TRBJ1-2	CASSLDRAGGLYGYTF	TGTGCCAGCAGCTTAGATCGGGCAGGGGGCCTCTATGGCTACACCTTC
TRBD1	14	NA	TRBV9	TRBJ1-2	CASSVGVGGSGYTF	TGTGCCAGCAGCGTAGGAGTAGGGGGCAGTGGCTACACCTTC
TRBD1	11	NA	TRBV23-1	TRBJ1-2	CFRTGNYGYTF	TGCTTCCGGACAGGGAACTATGGCTACACCTTC
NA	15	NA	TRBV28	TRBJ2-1	CASSFEGSVSNEQFF	TGTGCCAGCAGTTTTGAGGGTAGCGTAAGCAATGAGCAGTTCTTC
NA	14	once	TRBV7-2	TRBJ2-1	CASSLIGPHNEQFF	TGTGCCAGCAGCTTAATTGGGCCACACAATGAGCAGTTCTTC
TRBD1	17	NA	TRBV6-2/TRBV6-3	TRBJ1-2	CASSYSVQGAFFYGYTF	TGTGCCAGCAGTTACTCAGTACAGGGGGCCTTCTTCTATGGCTACACCTTC
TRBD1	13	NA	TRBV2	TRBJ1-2	CASSVYRGDGYTF	TGTGCCAGCAGTGTGTACAGGGGAGATGGCTACACCTTC